The rows below give T cell receptor beta chains drawn from one sample of a study of cytomegalovirus exposure and HLA in healthy donors. TCRdb's copy holds only in-frame clones and misses some; the assay was immunoSEQ multiplex PCR. The sample includes about 150,000 clones, 75% of them seen just once. The source material was PBMCs. Source of these receptors: a man aged 18 to 35 in good health and CMV-seropositive. CDR3s include the opening cysteine and the closing phenylalanine or tryptophan. The D gene is left open where the match is weak. The size of a clone is reported for some rows only, either as once, few or many, or as a class for expanded clones.

>NA|TRBJ2-1|TRBD2|TRBV5-5
TGTGCCAGCAGCATAGGAGCGGGGGCCCTGGGCTACAATGAGCAGTTCTTC
CASSIGAGALGYNEQFF
>NA|TRBJ2-7|NA|TRBV7-8
TGTGCCAGCAGCTCCATCCGGGACTCTCTCTACGAGCAGTACTTC
CASSSIRDSLYEQYF
>NA|TRBJ2-7|TRBD1|TRBV2
TGTGCCAGCAGTGTTGACGGGACAGAGAACTACGAGCAGTACTTC
CASSVDGTENYEQYF
>NA|TRBJ1-4|TRBD1|TRBV5-1
TGCGCCAGCAGCTTGATCGGCCAGGCGGACAGGTCCTGGTCCTGGGGCTCCAATGAAAAACTGTTTTTT
CASSLIGQADRSWSWGSNEKLFF
>NA|TRBJ1-1|NA|TRBV19
TGTGCCAGTAGCCCAGCCCGAGGGACTGAAGCTTTCTTT
CASSPARGTEAFF
>NA|TRBJ2-7|TRBD1|TRBV5-1
TGCGCCAGCAGCTTGGCCCGGACAGGGCAGACCTACGAGCAGTACTTC
CASSLARTGQTYEQYF
>once|TRBJ1-2|NA|TRBV18
TGTGCCAGCTCACCCTCCGGCGGGGACTATGGCTACACCTTC
CASSPSGGDYGYTF
>NA|TRBJ2-1|TRBD2|TRBV10-1
TGCGCCAGCAGTTCTGGGACTAGCGGGAACGATGAGCAGTTCTTC
CASSSGTSGNDEQFF
>NA|TRBJ2-5|TRBD1|TRBV6-5
TGTGCCAGCAGTTCGACAGGGAATCAAGAGACCCAGTACTTC
CASSSTGNQETQYF
>NA|TRBJ1-4|TRBD1|TRBV5-4
TGTGCCAGCAGCCAGGGGGCATACCCAAATGAAAAACTGTTTTTT
CASSQGAYPNEKLFF
>NA|TRBJ1-5|NA|TRBV6-1
TGTGCCAGCAGTGAACCCCCCGCCGGTCAGCCCCAGCATTTT
CASSEPPAGQPQHF
>NA|TRBJ2-7|NA|TRBV30
TGTGCCTACCGAACAGGGCAGGAGTACGAGCAGTACTTC
CAYRTGQEYEQYF
>few|TRBJ2-3|TRBD2|TRBV7-9
TGTGCTGCAGGCGGGAGTTATATTAGGACAGATACGCAGTATTTT
CAAGGSYIRTDTQYF
>NA|TRBJ1-5|NA|TRBV11-2
TGTGCCAGCAGCTTAGGACAGAATCAGCCCCAGCATTTT
CASSLGQNQPQHF
>NA|TRBJ2-5|TRBD2|TRBV7-2
TGTGCCAGCAGCTTCGGCGGGAGATCCAGGGAGACCCAGTACTTC
CASSFGGRSRETQYF
>NA|TRBJ2-3|NA|TRBV7-9
TGTGCCAGCAGCTTAGCGCGGGCAGGGAGGTTAAGAGATACGCAGTATTTT
CASSLARAGRLRDTQYF
>NA|TRBJ2-1|NA|TRBV27
TGTGCCAGCAGTTTCCTAGCGTCAAGCTCCTACAATGAGCAGTTCTTC
CASSFLASSSYNEQFF
>NA|TRBJ2-1|NA|TRBV28
TGTGCCAGCGCGGCCCGCACGCAGTTATTCCGGCAGTTCTTC
CASAARTQLFRQFF
>NA|TRBJ1-1|NA|TRBV9
TGTGCCAGCAGCCCCCATGGTGGGACACCCGGCTTGAACACTGAAGCTTTCTTT
CASSPHGGTPGLNTEAFF
>NA|TRBJ1-3|NA|TRBV30
TGTGCCTGGACAGGGAAACGGAACACCATATATTTT
CAWTGKRNTIYF
>NA|TRBJ2-7|TRBD1|TRBV5-1
TGCGCCAGCAGCCGGGACAGGGATGGGAGCTCCTACGAGCAGTACTTC
CASSRDRDGSSYEQYF
>NA|TRBJ2-2|NA|TRBV10-3
TGTGCCATCAGTGGGACAGAGAACACCGGGGAGCTGTTTTTT
CAISGTENTGELFF
>NA|TRBJ2-2|NA|TRBV30
TGTGCCTGGAGGGTGGCAGGGGAGCTGTTTTTT
CAWRVAGELFF
>NA|TRBJ1-2|NA|TRBV6-1
TGTGCCAGCAGTATAGGGAGAGGGTACGGCTACACCTTC
CASSIGRGYGYTF
>NA|TRBJ2-1|NA|TRBV4-2
TGTGCCAGCAGCCAAGACCCGAGCTCCTACAATGAGCAGTTCTTC
CASSQDPSSYNEQFF
>few|TRBJ2-7|TRBD2|TRBV4-2
TGTGCCAGCAGCCAAGATCAGGGGCCAGCGGGGGTATACGAGCAGTACTTC
CASSQDQGPAGVYEQYF
>NA|TRBJ1-4|NA|TRBV6-5
TGTTCCAGCAGTTACTCCGGAGCAACTAATGAAAAACTGTTTTTT
CSSSYSGATNEKLFF
>NA|TRBJ1-1|TRBD1|TRBV6-6
TGTGCCAGCAGCCCCGGACAGGGGATTTTGGCTTTCTTT
CASSPGQGILAFF
>NA|TRBJ2-1|TRBD2|TRBV19
TGTGCCAGTAGTATTACTAGCGGGAGGGCAGGCGAGCAGTTCTTC
CASSITSGRAGEQFF
>NA|TRBJ2-1|TRBD2|TRBV7-3
TGTGCCAGCAGCCCCGGGGCGAGCGGGAGGGCCTCCTACAATGAGCAGTTCTTC
CASSPGASGRASYNEQFF
>NA|TRBJ1-1|NA|TRBV27
TGTGCCAGCAGTTTATCGAGGGGGACTGAAGCTTTCTTT
CASSLSRGTEAFF
>few|TRBJ2-7|NA|TRBV5-1
TGCGCCAGCAGCTACGGGGACACCCGGGTCCTCTACGAGCAGTACTTC
CASSYGDTRVLYEQYF
>NA|TRBJ1-2|NA|TRBV9
TGTGCCAGCAGCGTAGACGGGGGGTATGGCTACACCTTC
CASSVDGGYGYTF
>NA|TRBJ2-7|TRBD1|TRBV9
TGTGCCAGCAGCGGGACAGGAGCCTACGAGCAGTACTTC
CASSGTGAYEQYF
>NA|TRBJ2-1|NA|TRBV6-1
TGTGCCAGCAGTGAATTCCGGGGGGCGCGTGAGCAGTTCTTC
CASSEFRGAREQFF
>once|TRBJ2-3|NA|TRBV6-5
TGTGCCAGCAGTTATCAGGGGGGTGCAGATACGCAGTATTTT
CASSYQGGADTQYF
>NA|TRBJ1-1|NA|TRBV11-2
TGTGCCAGCAGCTTAGGTCAGGCCTTTTACATGAACACTGAAGCTTTCTTT
CASSLGQAFYMNTEAFF
>NA|TRBJ1-2|NA|TRBV28
TGTGCCTCGAACCGACCGGGGGGGATGGGCTACACCTTC
CASNRPGGMGYTF
>NA|TRBJ1-2|TRBD1|TRBV5-8
TGTGCCAGCAGCCAAAGGACAGGGGGCAGACCCAACTATGGCTACACCTTC
CASSQRTGGRPNYGYTF
>NA|TRBJ2-5|TRBD2|TRBV7-3
TGTGCCAGCAGCTTAGGGGGGGGGAAAGAGACCCAGTACTTC
CASSLGGGKETQYF
>once|TRBJ1-1|NA|TRBV27
TGTGCCAGCAGTTTAACGACACCCATGAACACTGAAGCTTTCTTT
CASSLTTPMNTEAFF
>NA|TRBJ1-1|NA|TRBV11-2
TGTGCCAGCAGCTTCCATGAGGTCGTCCCCACTGAAGCTTTCTTT
CASSFHEVVPTEAFF
>NA|TRBJ2-7|TRBD1|TRBV28
TGTGCCAGCAGACAGGGGGCTGGCTACGAGCAGTACTTC
CASRQGAGYEQYF
>NA|TRBJ2-7|NA|TRBV9
TGTGCCAGCAGCGAAGACGGGGGACTCGGCGAGCAGTACTTC
CASSEDGGLGEQYF
>few|TRBJ2-2|NA|TRBV19
TGTGCCAGTAGGGGAGACACCGGGGAGCTGTTTTTT
CASRGDTGELFF
>few|TRBJ2-7|NA|TRBV29-1
TGCAGCGTTGGCCAGGGCAGGGGCCTAAGCTCCTACGAGCAGTACTTC
CSVGQGRGLSSYEQYF
>NA|TRBJ2-3|NA|TRBV19
TGTGCCAGTAACCCCCCGGGGGAATCAGATACGCAGTATTTT
CASNPPGESDTQYF